This section outlines one TCR beta chain sequence together with its context. This sample is drawn from a study of T cell changes during pregnancy in multiple sclerosis. The assay was immunoSEQ multiplex PCR, and TCRdb's table has in-frame clones only and misses some. This table has around 68,000 clones, 90% appearing once. The CDR3 contains 13 residues. The germline V and J ends were trimmed by 5 bases and 7 bases, with 12 bases remaining between them. Germline V CDR1 and CDR2: MNHEY, SVGAGI. The genes are TRBV6-5 and TRBJ2-1; D possibly corresponds to TRBD2 (5 bases). This receptor was obtained from a female donor with multiple sclerosis, enrolled in a pregnancy study. This specimen consisted of peripheral blood, obtained in the third trimester of pregnancy. The CDR3 DNA reads as TGTGCCAGCAGTAGGTCCCGAGGGAATGAGCAGTTCTTC. It specifies CASSRSRGNEQFF.